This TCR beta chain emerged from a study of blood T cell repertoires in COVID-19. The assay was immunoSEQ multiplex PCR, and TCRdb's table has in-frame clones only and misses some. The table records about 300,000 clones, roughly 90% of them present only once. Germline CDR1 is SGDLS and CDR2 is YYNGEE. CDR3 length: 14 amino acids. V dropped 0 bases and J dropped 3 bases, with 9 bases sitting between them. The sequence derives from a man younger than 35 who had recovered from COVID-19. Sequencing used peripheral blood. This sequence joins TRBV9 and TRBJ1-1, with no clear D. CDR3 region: CASSVEVRDTEAFF. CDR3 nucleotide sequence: TGTGCCAGCAGCGTAGAGGTTCGGGACACTGAAGCTTTCTTT.